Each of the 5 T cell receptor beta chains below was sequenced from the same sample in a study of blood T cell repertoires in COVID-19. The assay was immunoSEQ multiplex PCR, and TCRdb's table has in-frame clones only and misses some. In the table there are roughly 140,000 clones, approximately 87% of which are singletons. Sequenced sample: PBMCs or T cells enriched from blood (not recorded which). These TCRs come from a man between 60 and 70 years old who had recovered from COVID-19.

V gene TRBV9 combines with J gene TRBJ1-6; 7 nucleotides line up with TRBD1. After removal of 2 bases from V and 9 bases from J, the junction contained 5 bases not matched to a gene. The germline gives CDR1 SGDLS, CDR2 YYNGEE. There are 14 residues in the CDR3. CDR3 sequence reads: CASSVTGFSSPLHF. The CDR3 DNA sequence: TGTGCCAGCAGCGTGACAGGGTTTAGTTCACCCCTCCACTTT.

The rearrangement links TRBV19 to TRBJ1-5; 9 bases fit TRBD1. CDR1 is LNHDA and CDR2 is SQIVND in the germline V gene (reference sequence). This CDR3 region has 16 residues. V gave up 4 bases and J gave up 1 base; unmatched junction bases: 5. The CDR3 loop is CASSNDRGLSNQPQHF. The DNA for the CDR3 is TGTGCCAGTAGTAATGACAGGGGGTTGAGCAATCAGCCCCAGCATTTT.

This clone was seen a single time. CDR3 residues: CASSNSRVNTEAFF. In nucleotides, the CDR3 is TGTGCCAGCAGTAACAGCAGGGTGAACACTGAAGCTTTCTTT. The chain is built from TRBV6-6 and TRBJ1-1; D is possibly TRBD1 (5 bases). Per germline, CDR1 MNHNY and CDR2 SVGAGI (reference sequence). With 5 bases removed from V and 0 bases from J, the gap between germline ends came to 10 bases. The CDR3 spans 14 residues.

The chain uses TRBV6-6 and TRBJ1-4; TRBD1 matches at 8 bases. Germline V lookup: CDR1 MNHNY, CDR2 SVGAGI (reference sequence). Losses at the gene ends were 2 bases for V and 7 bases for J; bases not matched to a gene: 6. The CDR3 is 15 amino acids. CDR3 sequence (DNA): TGTGCCAGCAGTTACCCGGACAGGGAAGGTGAAAAACTGTTTTTT. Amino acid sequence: CASSYPDREGEKLFF.

CDR3 sequence reads: CALREAGELFF. The CDR3 coding sequence is TGTGCCCTTCGGGAGGCCGGGGAGCTGTTTTTT. The V and J genes are TRBV7-6 and TRBJ2-2; 7 bases are shared with TRBD2. This CDR3 comprises 11 residues. V was clipped by 11 bases and J by 6 bases; unmatched bases: 3. Germline V gene data show CDR1 as SGHVS and CDR2 as FNYEAQ.